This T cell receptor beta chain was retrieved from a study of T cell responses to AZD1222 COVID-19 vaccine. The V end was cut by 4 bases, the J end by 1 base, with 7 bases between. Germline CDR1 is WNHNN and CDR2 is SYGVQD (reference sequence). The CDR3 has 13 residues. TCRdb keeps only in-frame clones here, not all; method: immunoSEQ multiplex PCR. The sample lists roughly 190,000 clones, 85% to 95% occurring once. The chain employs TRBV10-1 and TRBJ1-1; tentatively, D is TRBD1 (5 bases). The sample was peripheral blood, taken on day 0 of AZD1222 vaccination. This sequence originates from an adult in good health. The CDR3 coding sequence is TGCGCCAGCAGTGGGGGCTGGAACACTGAAGCTTTCTTT. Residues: CASSGGWNTEAFF.